These 29 T cell receptor beta chains share one sample of origin, sequenced in a study of shared clonotypes between healthy human individuals. Terminally differentiated effector memory CD45RA+ cells were left out of the naive CD8 fraction, which was CD45RO-negative and positively selected for CCR7. Assay: immunoSEQ multiplex PCR; the TCRdb copy retains only in-frame clones and omits some. The sample records around 620,000 clones, about 95% being singletons. The source material was naive CD8+ T cells sorted from blood. The receptors were sampled from a woman aged 25 to 39 in good health.

The rearrangement joins TRBV29-1 to TRBJ2-7; 12 nucleotides agree with TRBD2. Looked up from germline, CDR1 is SQVTM and CDR2 is ANQGSEA. CDR3 length: 13 amino acids. With V trimmed by 7 bases and J by 11 bases, 12 bases remained unmatched. The CDR3 spells CSARGLAGGGEYF. CDR3 sequence (DNA): TGCAGCGCGCGAGGGCTAGCGGGAGGGGGCGAGTACTTC.

This chain links TRBV19 with TRBJ1-1; D possibly corresponds to TRBD1 (6 bases). Trimming removed 9 bases at V and 1 base at J, with 9 bases between. CDR3 size: 12 residues. Germline V gene lookup returns CDR1 LNHDA and CDR2 SQIVND (reference sequence). In nucleotides, the CDR3 is TGTGCCAGCCAGGGGTGGAACACTGAAGCTTTCTTT. It yields the protein CASQGWNTEAFF.

The chain joins TRBV28 to TRBJ1-1; no definite D call. The CDR3 totals 16 residues. The germline CDR1 and CDR2 sequences are MDHEN and SYDVKM. V was clipped by 6 bases and J by 3 bases, with 20 bases between them. CDR3 nucleotides: TGTGCCAGCAGCACGGACCGTTATGAATTGGACACTGAAGCTTTCTTT. Translating gives CASSTDRYELDTEAFF.

The chain recombines TRBV19 with TRBJ1-5; 7 bases agree with TRBD1. Germline CDR1 reads LNHDA; CDR2 reads SQIVND (reference sequence). V shed 3 bases, J shed 7 bases, and the junction held 6 bases outside the gene matches. The CDR3 runs 14 residues. The CDR3 DNA is TGTGCCAGTAGTATTGAGGGGGCAGAGCAGCCCCAGCATTTT. This encodes CASSIEGAEQPQHF.

This chain links TRBV5-1 with TRBJ2-2; 10 bases are shared with TRBD1. CDR1 is SGHRS, CDR2 YFSETQ, per germline. V was clipped by 2 bases and J by 3 bases; unmatched bases: 7. The CDR3 spans 17 residues. CDR3 in DNA: TGCGCCAGCAGCTTCCCAGGACAGGGGGGTCACACCGGGGAGCTGTTTTTT. Protein sequence: CASSFPGQGGHTGELFF.

This chain joins TRBV29-1 and TRBJ2-2, with D unclear. Germline CDR1 reads SQVTM; CDR2 reads ANQGSEA. The V gene lost 6 bases and the J gene lost 4 bases, with 9 bases spanning the gap. The CDR3 contains 12 residues. The CDR3 protein is CSVPVRTGELFF. CDR3 sequence (DNA): TGCAGCGTCCCGGTTCGCACCGGGGAGCTGTTTTTT.

This chain connects TRBV28 to TRBJ2-7, with D uncertain. The CDR3 has 14 amino acids. Germline CDR1 MDHEN, CDR2 SYDVKM. V lost 3 bases and J lost 5, with 14 bases in between. DNA of the CDR3: TGTGCCAGCAGTTTTCTGGACCTTGGGAACGAGCAGTACTTC. Protein product: CASSFLDLGNEQYF.

The chain carries TRBV5-1 and TRBJ2-7; D is possibly TRBD2 (7 bases). The CDR3 runs to 16 residues. Germline CDR1 reads SGHRS; CDR2 reads YFSETQ. V was pared by 4 bases and J by 5 bases, with 22 bases between. The CDR3 reads CASSPRGWRGRNEQYF. CDR3 nucleotide sequence: TGCGCCAGCAGCCCCCGTGGGTGGCGGGGGCGGAACGAGCAGTACTTC. Based on the CDR3 plus reference TRBV5-1 and TRBJ2-7, the full variable domain is KAGVTQTPRYLIKTRGQQVTLSCSPISGHRSVSWYQQTPGQGLQFLFEYFSETQRNKGNFPGRFSGRQFSNSRSEMNVSTLELGDSALYLCASSPRGWRGRNEQYFGPGTRLTVT.

The chain recombines TRBV4-1 with TRBJ2-2; D remains ambiguous. The V gene's germline CDR1 is MGHRA and CDR2 YSYEKL. Trimming removed 3 bases at V and 8 bases at J, with 10 bases between. The CDR3 covers 13 residues. Written as DNA, the CDR3 is TGCGCCAGCAGCCAGGAAGGTGGGGGGGAGCTGTTTTTT. Protein: CASSQEGGGELFF.

The rearrangement uses TRBV27 and TRBJ1-6; possible D gene TRBD1, 5 bases. Trimming took 8 bases from V and 8 from J, leaving 13 bases between them. The length of the CDR3 is 13 residues. Germline CDR1 MNHEY, CDR2 SMNVEV (reference sequence). CDR3 coding DNA: TGTGCCAGCTCCCTAGGGGCGGATTCACCCCTCCACTTT. Amino acids: CASSLGADSPLHF.

This rearrangement joins TRBV29-1 to TRBJ2-7; the D gene is possibly TRBD1 (6 bases). The V gene lost 6 bases and the J gene lost 4 bases, with 16 bases spanning the gap. The CDR3 runs 13 residues. The V gene's germline CDR1 is SQVTM and CDR2 ANQGSEA. This CDR3 reads CSVRLPDRYEQYF. Here the CDR3 DNA reads TGCAGCGTCCGGCTCCCGGACAGATACGAGCAGTACTTC.

The gene calls are TRBV27 and TRBJ2-3; possibly TRBD1 for D (5 bases). Germline CDR1 MNHEY, CDR2 SMNVEV (reference sequence). Trimming removed 4 bases at V and 4 bases at J, with 15 bases between. The CDR3 contains 15 residues. CDR3 sequence reads: CASSSPLQGPDTQYF. Written as DNA, the CDR3 is TGTGCCAGCAGTTCCCCCCTCCAGGGCCCAGATACGCAGTATTTT.

The chain recombines TRBV5-4 with TRBJ1-1, with D maybe TRBD1 (6 bases). V lost 3 bases to trimming and J lost 2 bases, with 8 bases between them. The CDR3 runs to 13 residues. CDR1 and CDR2 (germline): SGHNT, YYREEE (reference sequence). This chain's CDR3 is CASSWGANTEAFF. In DNA, the CDR3 is TGTGCCAGCAGCTGGGGGGCTAACACTGAAGCTTTCTTT.

The V and J genes are TRBV7-9 and TRBJ2-1, with D maybe TRBD2 (5 bases). Germline values: CDR1 SEHNR, CDR2 FQNEAQ (reference sequence). The CDR3 has 15 residues. V was pared by 5 bases and J by 3 bases, with 14 bases between. CDR3 in amino acids: CASSGGRLNYNEQFF. The CDR3 DNA sequence: TGTGCCAGCAGCGGAGGCAGGCTCAACTACAATGAGCAGTTCTTC. The full variable domain, with the rest looked up from reference TRBV7-9 and TRBJ2-1, is DTGVSQNPRHKITKRGQNVTFRCDPISEHNRLYWYRQTLGQGPEFLTYFQNEAQLEKSRLLSDRFSAERPKGSFSTLEIQRTEQGDSAMYLCASSGGRLNYNEQFFGPGTRLTVL.

This sequence joins TRBV12-5 and TRBJ1-1; a possible D gene is TRBD1 (6 bases). The CDR3 length is 16 residues. CDR1 is LGHNT, CDR2 FRNRAP, per germline. Trimming pared 1 base from V and 4 bases from J, leaving 16 bases between. In DNA form, the CDR3 reads TGTGCTAGTGGTTTGGGGCATCAGGGGATTGGCACTGAAGCTTTCTTT. Translation gives CASGLGHQGIGTEAFF.

This clone was seen just once. J is TRBJ2-7 and V is TRBV2; D unresolved. The CDR3 is 16 residues long. Germline V CDR1 and CDR2: SNHLY, FYNNEI. V shed 0 bases and J shed 4 bases, with 16 bases lying between them. The CDR3 region is CASSEAPNPVGYEQYF. In DNA form, the CDR3 reads TGTGCCAGCAGTGAAGCGCCGAATCCCGTGGGGTACGAGCAGTACTTC.

The V gene is TRBV27, the J gene TRBJ2-5, with D possibly matching TRBD1 (6 bases). CDR1 is MNHEY, CDR2 SMNVEV, per germline (reference sequence). The germline V and J ends were trimmed by 0 bases and 2 bases, with 13 bases remaining between them. The CDR3 covers 16 residues. The CDR3 loop reads CASSLSPGALQETQYF. The CDR3 coding sequence is TGTGCCAGCAGTTTATCGCCAGGGGCGCTGCAAGAGACCCAGTACTTC.

This clone was counted a single time. The chain uses TRBV6-1 and TRBJ2-7; TRBD2 matches 8 bases. Looked up from germline, CDR1 is MNHNS and CDR2 is SASEGT. CDR3 size: 15 residues. The V gene end was trimmed by 0 bases and the J gene end by 5 bases; junction bases not matched to a gene: 6. CDR3 coding DNA: TGTGCCAGCAGTGAAGCGGGTGGACTAGCCGACGAGCAGTACTTC. This gives the protein CASSEAGGLADEQYF.

This chain uses TRBV27 with TRBJ2-1; 7 positions agree with TRBD2. There are 16 residues in the CDR3. Trimming cost V 0 bases and J 2 bases; bases outside gene matches: 4. Germline V lookup: CDR1 MNHEY, CDR2 SMNVEV (reference sequence). The CDR3 coding sequence is TGTGCCAGCAGTTTATCTGCGGGAGAGACCTACAATGAGCAGTTCTTC. This encodes CASSLSAGETYNEQFF.

Details on this clone: The identical CDR3 is also encoded by other nucleotide sequences in the sample. In nucleotides, the CDR3 is TGTGCCAGCAGCCTTAGGGGAAGCAATCAGCCCCAGCATTTT. This encodes CASSLRGSNQPQHF. This chain connects TRBV13 to TRBJ1-5, with TRBD1 as a possible D gene (5 bases). CDR1 PRHDT and CDR2 FYEKMQ come from the germline V gene (reference sequence). V shed 5 bases and J shed 1 base, with 9 bases lying between them. The length of the CDR3 is 14 residues.

The chain recombines TRBV2 with TRBJ1-2; the D gene is possibly TRBD1 (6 bases). CDR1 is SNHLY and CDR2 is FYNNEI in the germline V gene. The ends were cut back, 8 bases at V and 5 bases at J, with 9 bases in the middle. The CDR3 is 11 amino acids. The DNA of the CDR3 is TGTGCCAGCGGAGGGACATATGGCTACACCTTC. Protein product: CASGGTYGYTF.

The chain is built from TRBV6-1 and TRBJ1-5, with 7 nucleotides matching TRBD1. V was pared by 0 bases and J by 9 bases, with 11 bases of the junction left unmatched. CDR3 length equals 16 residues. The germline CDR1 and CDR2 sequences are MNHNS and SASEGT. The CDR3 is CASSEARDSSFGPQHF. The CDR3 DNA follows: TGTGCCAGCAGTGAAGCGCGGGACAGTTCTTTTGGGCCCCAGCATTTT.

The V and J genes are TRBV19 and TRBJ2-7; D is possibly TRBD1 or TRBD2 (5 bases each). CDR1 is LNHDA and CDR2 is SQIVND in the germline V gene (reference sequence). V was shortened by 4 bases and J by 1 base, with 11 bases between the two germline ends. The CDR3 is made up of 14 amino acids. The CDR3 DNA reads TGTGCCAGTAGTAGGGACGGTGAATCCTACGAGCAGTACTTC. This encodes CASSRDGESYEQYF.

This chain connects TRBV4-2 to TRBJ2-5; 9 nucleotides align to TRBD2. V shed 0 bases, J shed 1 base, and the junction held 12 bases outside the gene matches. The V gene's germline CDR1 is LGHNA and CDR2 YNFKEQ. The CDR3 covers 19 residues. CDR3 sequence (DNA): TGTGCCAGCAGCCAAGAAGGGGTAATAGCGGGAGCCCTCCAAGAGACCCAGTACTTC. This gives the protein CASSQEGVIAGALQETQYF.

Turning to this clone: This clone may be a read error of a much larger clone one base away. The V call is TRBV5-4, the J call TRBJ2-1; the D is unclear. Germline V lookup: CDR1 SGHNT, CDR2 YYREEE (reference sequence). V lost 0 bases and J 8 bases, leaving 3 bases between the germline ends. The CDR3 runs to 11 residues. The CDR3 spells CASSLDHEQFF. The CDR3 DNA reads TGTGCCAGCAGCTTGGACCATGAGCAGTTCTTC.

This clone is a singleton in its sample. This sequence joins TRBV28 and TRBJ2-1; TRBD2 matches 7 bases. The CDR3 is 15 residues long. V gave up 6 bases and J gave up 6 bases; unmatched junction bases: 11. Germline V gene sequence: CDR1 MDHEN, CDR2 SYDVKM. The DNA of the CDR3 is TGTGCCAGCAGCCCACCGGCGGGAGAACGCAATGAGCAGTTCTTC. This codes for CASSPPAGERNEQFF.

The chain is built from TRBV5-4 and TRBJ2-5, with D perhaps TRBD2 (6 bases). The J call may be wrong; the DNA end is better matched by TRBJ2-7. CDR1 and CDR2 from the germline V gene are SGHNT and YYREEE (reference sequence). This CDR3 has 14 amino acids. Here the CDR3 DNA reads TGTGCCAGCAGCTTGGACGGGAGCTCCTACGAGCAGTACTTC. Its translation: CASSLDGSSYEQYF.

The CDR3 loop is CASATGDSNQPQHF. The CDR3 DNA reads as TGTGCCAGTGCAACAGGGGATAGCAATCAGCCCCAGCATTTT. This chain links TRBV9 with TRBJ1-5, with TRBD1 matching 7 bases. The CDR3 is 14 amino acids. V lost 8 bases and J lost 0; bases outside the gene matches: 5. Germline V gives CDR1 SGDLS, CDR2 YYNGEE.

The chain recombines TRBV11-2 with TRBJ2-5, with 8 positions matching TRBD2. The CDR3 contains 15 residues. Germline lookup yields CDR1 SGHAT and CDR2 FQNNGV. Trimming cost V 3 bases and J 2 bases; bases outside gene matches: 5. In DNA form, the CDR3 reads TGTGCCAGCAGCTTCGGGACTAGTGATCAAGAGACCCAGTACTTC. Its translation: CASSFGTSDQETQYF.